The T cell receptor (beta chain) described here comes from a study of CD8 T cells in ankylosing spondylitis. Notes on the study in general: CD8+ disease-linked clones were present at relatively low frequencies in blood.

Each CDR3 protein is one row after TCRdb ran MiXCR on the 5' RACE reads. The sample lists about 130,000 distinct CDR3 sequences; approximately 15% were seen once. About this clonotype itself: The antigen remains unidentified.

This CDR3 has 12 amino acids. V lost 6 bases, J lost 2 bases, and 10 bases lay in between. From germline, CDR1 is SQVTM and CDR2 ANQGSEA. This clonotype was obtained from a female donor with ankylosing spondylitis or in good health (not recorded which). The rearrangement links TRBV29-1 to TRBJ2-5, with no clear D. The sample taken for sequencing was blood, either unsorted or a sorted T cell fraction (not recorded which). CDR3 sequence (DNA): TGCAGCGTAGGTCAACATCAAGAGACCCAGTACTTC. It specifies CSVGQHQETQYF.